The clone carrying this TCR beta chain was seen repeatedly, ten times or more. The data were taken from a study of kidney transplant recipient with SARS-CoV-2 infection. MiXCR, applied by TCRdb to the reads, yields one record per CDR3 protein. The sample lists about 240,000 distinct CDR3 sequences, 25% to 35% occurring once. Trimming removed 5 bases from V and 5 bases from J, with 22 bases in between. The CDR3 sequence is 18 residues long. The gene calls are TRBV23-1 and TRBJ2-6; D remains ambiguous. TRBV23-1 is assigned to the ORF class and has an uncertain function. The clonotype comes from a young adult male patient who had COVID-19 and was a kidney transplant recipient. Some of these T cells may belong to the graft donor. The material sequenced was a blood sample, taken at baseline and on roughly day 110 from a kidney transplant recipient. CDR3 coding DNA: TGCGCCAGCAGTTGGCAGGCTACGCAACAAAGTCGGGCCAACGTCCTGACTTTC. This encodes CASSWQATQQSRANVLTF.